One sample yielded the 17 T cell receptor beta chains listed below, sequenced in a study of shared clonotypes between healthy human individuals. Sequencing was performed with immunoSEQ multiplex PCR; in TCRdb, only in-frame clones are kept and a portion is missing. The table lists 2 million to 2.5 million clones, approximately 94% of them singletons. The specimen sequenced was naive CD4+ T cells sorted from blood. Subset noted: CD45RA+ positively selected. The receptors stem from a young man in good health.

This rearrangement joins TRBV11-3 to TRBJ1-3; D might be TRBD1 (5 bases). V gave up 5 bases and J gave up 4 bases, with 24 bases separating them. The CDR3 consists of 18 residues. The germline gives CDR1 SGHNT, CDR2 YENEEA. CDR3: CASSPGVRDPGSGNTIYF. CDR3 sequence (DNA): TGTGCCAGCAGCCCGGGGGTACGGGACCCAGGGTCCGGAAACACCATATATTTT.

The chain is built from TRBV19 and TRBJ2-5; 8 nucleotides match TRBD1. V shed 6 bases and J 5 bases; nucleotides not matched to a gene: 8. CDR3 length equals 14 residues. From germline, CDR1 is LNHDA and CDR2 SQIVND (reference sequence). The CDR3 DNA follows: TGTGCCAGTAGGCCCGGGACAGGTAGCGAGACCCAGTACTTC. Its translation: CASRPGTGSETQYF.

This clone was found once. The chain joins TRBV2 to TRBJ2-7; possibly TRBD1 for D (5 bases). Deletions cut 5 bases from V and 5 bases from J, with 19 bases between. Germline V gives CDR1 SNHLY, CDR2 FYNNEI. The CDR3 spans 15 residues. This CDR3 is CASSQDIDPLHEQYF. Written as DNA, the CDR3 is TGTGCCAGCAGTCAGGACATCGACCCTCTGCACGAGCAGTACTTC. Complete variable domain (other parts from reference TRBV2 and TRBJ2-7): EPEVTQTPSHQVTQMGQEVILRCVPISNHLYFYWYRQILGQKVEFLVSFYNNEISEKSEIFDDQFSVERPDGSNFTLKIRSTKLEDSAMYFCASSQDIDPLHEQYFGPGTRLTVT.

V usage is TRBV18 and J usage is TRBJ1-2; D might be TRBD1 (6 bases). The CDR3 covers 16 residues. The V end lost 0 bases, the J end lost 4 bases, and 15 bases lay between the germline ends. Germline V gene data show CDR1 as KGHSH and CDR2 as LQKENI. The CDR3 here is CASSPPGTQVSYGYTF. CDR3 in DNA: TGTGCCAGCTCACCACCCGGGACACAGGTATCCTATGGCTACACCTTC.

DNA of the CDR3: TGTGCCAGCAGTTTAGGGCCAAGGGCAGATACGCAGTATTTT. This translates into CASSLGPRADTQYF. This rearrangement joins TRBV27 to TRBJ2-3; D is unresolved. This CDR3 has 14 amino acids. Germline V gene data show CDR1 as MNHEY and CDR2 as SMNVEV (reference sequence). V dropped 2 bases and J dropped 4 bases, with 10 bases sitting between them.

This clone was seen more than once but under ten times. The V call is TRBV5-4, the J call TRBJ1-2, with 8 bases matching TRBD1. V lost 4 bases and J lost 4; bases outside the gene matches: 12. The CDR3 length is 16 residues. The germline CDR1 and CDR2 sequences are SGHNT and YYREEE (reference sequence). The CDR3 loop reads CASSRGGQGGSYGYTF. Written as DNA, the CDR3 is TGTGCCAGCAGCCGAGGCGGACAGGGAGGTAGCTATGGCTACACCTTC.

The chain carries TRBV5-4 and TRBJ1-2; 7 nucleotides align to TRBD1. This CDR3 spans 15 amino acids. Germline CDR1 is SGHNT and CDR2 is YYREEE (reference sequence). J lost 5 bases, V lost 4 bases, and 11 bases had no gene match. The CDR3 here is CASSPPDRARYGYTF. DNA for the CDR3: TGTGCCAGCAGCCCCCCAGACAGGGCGCGGTATGGCTACACCTTC.

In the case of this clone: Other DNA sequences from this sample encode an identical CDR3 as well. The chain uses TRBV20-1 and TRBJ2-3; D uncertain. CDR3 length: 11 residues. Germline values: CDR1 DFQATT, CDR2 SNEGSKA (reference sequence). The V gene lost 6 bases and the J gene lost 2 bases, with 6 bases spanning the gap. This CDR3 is CSAGSTDTQYF. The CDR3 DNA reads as TGCAGTGCCGGCTCCACAGATACGCAGTATTTT.

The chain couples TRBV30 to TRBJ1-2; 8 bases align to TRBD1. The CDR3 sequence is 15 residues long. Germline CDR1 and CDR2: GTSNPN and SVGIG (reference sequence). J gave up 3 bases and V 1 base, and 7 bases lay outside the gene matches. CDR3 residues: CAWSDRTQGDYGYTF. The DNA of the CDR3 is TGTGCCTGGAGTGACCGAACACAGGGGGACTATGGCTACACCTTC.

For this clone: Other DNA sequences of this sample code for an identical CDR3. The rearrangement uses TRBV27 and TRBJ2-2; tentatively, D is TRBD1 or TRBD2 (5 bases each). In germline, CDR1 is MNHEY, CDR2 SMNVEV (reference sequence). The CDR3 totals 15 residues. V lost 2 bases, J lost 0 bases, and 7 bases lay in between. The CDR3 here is CASSLGTANTGELFF. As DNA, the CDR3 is TGTGCCAGCAGTTTAGGGACGGCGAACACCGGGGAGCTGTTTTTT.

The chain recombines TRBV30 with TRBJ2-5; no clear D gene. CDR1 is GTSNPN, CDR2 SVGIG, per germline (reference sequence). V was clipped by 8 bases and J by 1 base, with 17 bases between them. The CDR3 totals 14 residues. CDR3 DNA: TGTGCCCAAAGCATCTCGATGGTCCAAGAGACCCAGTACTTC. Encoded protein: CAQSISMVQETQYF.

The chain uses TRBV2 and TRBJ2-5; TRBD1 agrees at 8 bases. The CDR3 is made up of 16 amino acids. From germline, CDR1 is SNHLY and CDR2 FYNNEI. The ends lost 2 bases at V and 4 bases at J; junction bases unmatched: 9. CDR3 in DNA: TGTGCCAGCAGTGAACTGAAACCGGGACAGGTAGAGACCCAGTACTTC. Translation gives CASSELKPGQVETQYF.

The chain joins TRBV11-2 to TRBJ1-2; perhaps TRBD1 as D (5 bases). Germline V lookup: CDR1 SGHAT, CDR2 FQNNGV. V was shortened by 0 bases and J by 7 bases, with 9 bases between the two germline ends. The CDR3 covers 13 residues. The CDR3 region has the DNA TGTGCCAGCAGCTTAGAGGCAGGGTTTGGCTACACCTTC. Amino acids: CASSLEAGFGYTF.

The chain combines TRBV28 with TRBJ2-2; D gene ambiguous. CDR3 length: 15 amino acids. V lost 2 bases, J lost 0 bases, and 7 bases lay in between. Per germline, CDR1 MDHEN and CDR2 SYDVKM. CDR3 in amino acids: CASSLRATNTGELFF. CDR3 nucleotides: TGTGCCAGCAGTTTAAGAGCGACGAACACCGGGGAGCTGTTTTTT.

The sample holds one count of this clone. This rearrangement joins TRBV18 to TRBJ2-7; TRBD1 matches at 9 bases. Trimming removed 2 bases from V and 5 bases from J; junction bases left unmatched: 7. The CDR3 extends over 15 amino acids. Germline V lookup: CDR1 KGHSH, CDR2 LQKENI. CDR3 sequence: CASSPSGQGVHEQYF. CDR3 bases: TGTGCCAGCTCACCATCGGGACAGGGTGTCCACGAGCAGTACTTC.

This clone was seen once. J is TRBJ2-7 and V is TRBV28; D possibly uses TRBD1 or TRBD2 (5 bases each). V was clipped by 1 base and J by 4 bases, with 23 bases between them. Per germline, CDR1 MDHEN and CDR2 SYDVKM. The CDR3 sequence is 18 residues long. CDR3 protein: CASSLYLGSTRGPYEQYF. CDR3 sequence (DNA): TGTGCCAGCAGTTTATACTTGGGCTCAACTAGGGGACCTTACGAGCAGTACTTC.

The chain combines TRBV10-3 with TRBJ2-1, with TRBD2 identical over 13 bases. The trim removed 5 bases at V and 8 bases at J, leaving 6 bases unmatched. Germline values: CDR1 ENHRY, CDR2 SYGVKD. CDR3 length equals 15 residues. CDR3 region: CAISRTSGGGYEQFF. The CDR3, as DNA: TGTGCCATCAGTCGGACTAGCGGGGGAGGGTATGAGCAGTTCTTC.